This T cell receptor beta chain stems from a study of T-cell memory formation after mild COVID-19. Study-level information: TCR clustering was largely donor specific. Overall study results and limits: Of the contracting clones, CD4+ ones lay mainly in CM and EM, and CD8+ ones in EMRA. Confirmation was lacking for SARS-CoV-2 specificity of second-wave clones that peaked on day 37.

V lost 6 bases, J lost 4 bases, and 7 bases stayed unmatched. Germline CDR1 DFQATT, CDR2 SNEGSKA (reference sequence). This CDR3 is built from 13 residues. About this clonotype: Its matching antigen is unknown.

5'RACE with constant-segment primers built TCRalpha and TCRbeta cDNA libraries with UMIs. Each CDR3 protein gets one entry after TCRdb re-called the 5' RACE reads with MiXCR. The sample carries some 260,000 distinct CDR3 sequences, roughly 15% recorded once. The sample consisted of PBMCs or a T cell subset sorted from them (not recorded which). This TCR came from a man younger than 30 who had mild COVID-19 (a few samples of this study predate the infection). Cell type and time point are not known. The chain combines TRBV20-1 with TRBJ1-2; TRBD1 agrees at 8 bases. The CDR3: CSALTGAGYGYTF. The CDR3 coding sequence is TGCAGTGCATTGACAGGGGCTGGCTATGGCTACACCTTC.